The 26 T cell receptor beta chains below all came from one sample that was sequenced in a study of neurological immune-mediated disorders. TCRdb itself ran the 5' RACE reads through MiXCR, one entry per CDR3 protein. The sample yields tens of thousands of distinct CDR3 sequences, 11% to 15% seen once. Sequencing was done on a sample of PBMCs. These receptors were collected from a woman aged 45 to 65 with HTLV-1-associated myelopathy (HAM/TSP).

In this sample, this clonotype turned up many times. This sequence joins TRBV2 and TRBJ2-7; D gene ambiguous. The CDR3 is made up of 14 amino acids. The V end lost 8 bases, the J end lost 0 bases, and 14 bases lay between the germline ends. Germline V gives CDR1 SNHLY, CDR2 FYNNEI. CDR3 amino acids: CASELASRSYEQYF. For the CDR3, the DNA is TGTGCCAGCGAATTGGCCTCACGCTCCTACGAGCAGTACTTC.

Many counts were recorded for this clonotype. The chain recombines TRBV5-1 with TRBJ2-2; no clear D gene. The CDR3 totals 12 residues. Germline V CDR1 and CDR2: SGHRS, YFSETQ. With 0 bases removed from V and 8 bases from J, the gap between germline ends came to 5 bases. For the CDR3, the DNA is TGCGCCAGCAGCTTGGATAATGGGGAGCTGTTTTTT. Its translation: CASSLDNGELFF.

The rearrangement joins TRBV5-1 to TRBJ1-4, with a weak D call TRBD1 (5 bases). This CDR3 is 15 amino acids long. Trimming took 4 bases from V and 0 from J, leaving 10 bases between them. In germline, CDR1 is SGHRS, CDR2 YFSETQ. The CDR3 coding sequence is TGCGCCAGCAGCAGGGACCCTGCAACTAATGAAAAACTGTTTTTT. This codes for CASSRDPATNEKLFF.

This clonotype was detected only a few times. The genes are TRBV18 and TRBJ1-1; weak D call: TRBD1 (5 bases). V was pared by 0 bases and J by 5 bases, with 10 bases between. CDR3 length: 14 residues. CDR1 and CDR2 from the germline V gene are KGHSH and LQKENI. The CDR3 sequence: CASSPPNEGTEAFF. DNA for the CDR3: TGTGCCAGCTCACCACCGAATGAGGGGACTGAAGCTTTCTTT. Full variable domain (missing parts from reference TRBV18 and TRBJ1-1): NAGVMQNPRHLVRRRGQEARLRCSPMKGHSHVYWYRQLPEEGLKFMVYLQKENIIDESGMPKERFSAEFPKEGPSILRIQQVVRGDSAAYFCASSPPNEGTEAFFGQGTRLTVV.

This clonotype was seen repeatedly, ten times or more. V gene TRBV7-9 combines with J gene TRBJ2-1, with D hard to call. The ends were cut back, 0 bases at V and 1 base at J, with 4 bases in the middle. Germline V gene lookup returns CDR1 SEHNR and CDR2 FQNEAQ (reference sequence). The CDR3 runs 14 residues. The CDR3 bases are TGTGCCAGCAGCTTAGCAGTTTCCTACAATGAGCAGTTCTTC. Its protein is CASSLAVSYNEQFF.

This clonotype was detected many times. The gene calls are TRBV6-2 or TRBV6-3 and TRBJ2-1, with TRBD2 identical over 7 bases. The germline V gene has CDR1 MNHEY and CDR2 SVGEGT. The V segment lost 4 bases and the J segment 3 bases; nucleotides outside the gene matches: 3. The CDR3 is made up of 14 amino acids. The DNA of the CDR3 is TGTGCCAGCAGTTTCCGGGGGGTCTACAATGAGCAGTTCTTC. Translating gives CASSFRGVYNEQFF.

As concerns this clonotype: Just one base apart from a much larger clone, this may be a read error. The V and J genes are TRBV5-1 and TRBJ1-1; no definite D call. The CDR3 length is 14 residues. The V end lost 3 bases, the J end lost 5 bases, and 14 bases lay between the germline ends. Germline values: CDR1 SGHRS, CDR2 YFSETQ. DNA for the CDR3: TGCGCCAGCAGCTCCGTCCCCAGAGTAACTGAAGCTTTCTTT. It specifies CASSSVPRVTEAFF.

This clonotype was observed many times. This rearrangement joins TRBV9 to TRBJ1-2; D is uncertain. CDR3 size: 11 residues. Germline CDR1 and CDR2: SGDLS and YYNGEE. V was shortened by 3 bases and J by 5 bases, with 5 bases between the two germline ends. The CDR3 spells CASSAQYGYTF. The CDR3 DNA is TGTGCCAGCAGCGCGCAGTATGGCTACACCTTC.

This clonotype was found many times. This chain connects TRBV3-1 to TRBJ2-5; 10 nucleotides align to TRBD2. Germline loops: CDR1 LGHDT, CDR2 YNNKEL (reference sequence). J lost 5 bases, V lost 3 bases, and 18 bases had no gene match. The CDR3 extends over 19 amino acids. The CDR3 DNA follows: TGTGCCAGCAGCCATTTCGAAGATCGTGTAGCGGGGGGCCGTGAGACCCAGTACTTC. It specifies CASSHFEDRVAGGRETQYF.

This clonotype was counted ten times or more. This chain joins TRBV3-1 and TRBJ1-2; 9 positions match TRBD1. The CDR3 spans 15 residues. Trimming removed 6 bases from V and 4 bases from J; junction bases left unmatched: 9. Germline V gene lookup returns CDR1 LGHDT and CDR2 YNNKEL (reference sequence). CDR3 DNA: TGTGCCAGCAGGGACAGGGGCCGCTCGGGCTATGGCTACACCTTC. The encoded protein is CASRDRGRSGYGYTF.

This clonotype was seen repeatedly, ten times or more. The rearrangement uses TRBV10-2 and TRBJ1-1; weak D call: TRBD1 (5 bases). This CDR3 spans 15 amino acids. Germline CDR1 is WSHSY and CDR2 is SAAADI. Trimming shortened V by 2 bases and J by 4 bases, and 14 bases separated the two germline ends. CDR3 amino acids: CASSEPYRRGTEAFF. The CDR3 nucleotides are TGCGCCAGCAGTGAGCCCTATAGGAGGGGCACTGAAGCTTTCTTT.

In the case of this clonotype: A read error may account for a junction end that differs from germline. The chain couples TRBV6-5 to TRBJ1-4; D perhaps matches TRBD1 (6 bases). Germline assignment: CDR1 MNHEY and CDR2 SVGAGI. This CDR3 is 15 amino acids long. In DNA, the CDR3 is TGTGTCAGCTCCAGGGGAGGGGTAGCTAATGAAAAACTGTTTTTT. This encodes CVSSRGGVANEKLFF.

This clonotype was seen many times. This rearrangement joins TRBV20-1 to TRBJ2-1; no clear D. The germline gives CDR1 DFQATT, CDR2 SNEGSKA (reference sequence). V was shortened by 4 bases and J by 0 bases, with 10 bases between the two germline ends. This CDR3 has 14 amino acids. CDR3 nucleotide sequence: TGCAGTGCTATGGAGCTGAGCTCCTACAATGAGCAGTTCTTC. It yields the protein CSAMELSSYNEQFF.

This clonotype was detected ten times or more. The chain is built from TRBV24-1 and TRBJ2-1; D might be TRBD1 (5 bases). CDR3 length: 14 residues. V lost 3 bases, J lost 7 bases, and 12 bases lay in between. CDR1 and CDR2 from the germline V gene are KGHDR and SFDVKD. In DNA, the CDR3 is TGTGCCACCAGTGATAGGGGATTGCGTAATGAGCAGTTCTTC. Translated, it gives CATSDRGLRNEQFF.

This clonotype came up many times. The chain carries TRBV20-1 and TRBJ1-5, with D tentatively TRBD1 (5 bases). The germline V gene has CDR1 DFQATT and CDR2 SNEGSKA (reference sequence). V was shortened by 5 bases and J by 7 bases, with 21 bases between the two germline ends. The length of the CDR3 is 15 residues. The chain's CDR3 is CSAPLPFGGRQPQHF. The CDR3 bases are TGCAGTGCTCCTCTCCCTTTTGGGGGTCGACAGCCCCAGCATTTT.

Ten or more counts support this clonotype. The genes are TRBV2 and TRBJ2-7, with D unresolved. The germline gives CDR1 SNHLY, CDR2 FYNNEI. The V gene lost 4 bases and the J gene lost 0 bases, with 7 bases spanning the gap. This CDR3 is 13 amino acids long. CDR3 loop: CASSVGGSYEQYF. Written as DNA, the CDR3 is TGTGCCAGCAGTGTGGGTGGCTCCTACGAGCAGTACTTC. Full variable domain (missing parts from reference TRBV2 and TRBJ2-7): EPEVTQTPSHQVTQMGQEVILRCVPISNHLYFYWYRQILGQKVEFLVSFYNNEISEKSEIFDDQFSVERPDGSNFTLKIRSTKLEDSAMYFCASSVGGSYEQYFGPGTRLTVT.

This clonotype occurred many times. J is TRBJ2-3 and V is TRBV6-5; D unresolved. This CDR3 is 14 amino acids long. V was pared by 0 bases and J by 6 bases, with 10 bases between. Germline CDR1 and CDR2: MNHEY and SVGAGI. The CDR3 sequence: CASSYSSPGDTQYF. For the CDR3, the DNA is TGTGCCAGCAGTTACTCGAGTCCCGGTGATACGCAGTATTTT.

This clonotype was found many times. The chain joins TRBV14 to TRBJ1-2; D not certain. Germline CDR1 and CDR2: SGHDN and FVKESK. The CDR3 extends over 13 amino acids. V was pared by 1 base and J by 7 bases, with 10 bases between. The CDR3 here is CASSQVVSTGYTF. CDR3 in DNA: TGTGCCAGCAGCCAAGTTGTTTCGACTGGCTACACCTTC. The full variable domain, with the rest looked up from reference TRBV14 and TRBJ1-2, is EAGVTQFPSHSVIEKGQTVTLRCDPISGHDNLYWYRRVMGKEIKFLLHFVKESKQDESGMPNNRFLAERTGGTYSTLKVQPAELEDSGVYFCASSQVVSTGYTFGSGTRLTVV.

This clonotype was detected many times. The CDR3 protein is CASSYSNRGETQYF. CDR3 in DNA: TGTGCCAGCAGTTACTCAAACAGGGGTGAGACCCAGTACTTC. This sequence joins TRBV6-5 and TRBJ2-5; 7 bases are shared with TRBD1. J lost 5 bases, V lost 0 bases, and 3 bases had no gene match. CDR1 and CDR2 (germline): MNHEY, SVGAGI. The CDR3 is 14 residues long.

This clonotype was counted once. The V call is TRBV7-2, the J call TRBJ1-5; weak D call: TRBD1 (5 bases). CDR3 length equals 14 residues. Germline-derived CDR1 and CDR2 are SGHTA and FQGNSA. Trimming removed 5 bases at V and 4 bases at J, with 12 bases between. The CDR3 DNA reads as TGTGCCAGCAGCGGAGGGACCGCGAATCAGCCCCAGCATTTT. It encodes CASSGGTANQPQHF.

This clonotype was picked up many times. The rearrangement links TRBV20-1 to TRBJ1-5; D unclear. This CDR3 is built from 14 residues. Trimming took 1 base from V and 6 from J, leaving 13 bases between them. CDR1 and CDR2 from the germline V gene are DFQATT and SNEGSKA (reference sequence). CDR3 residues: CSARVGSEGQPQHF. In DNA form, the CDR3 reads TGCAGTGCTAGAGTGGGGTCGGAAGGTCAGCCCCAGCATTTT.

This clonotype was seen repeatedly, ten times or more. The chain recombines TRBV28 with TRBJ1-1; D is uncertain. With 2 bases removed from V and 8 bases from J, the gap between germline ends came to 12 bases. Germline CDR1 MDHEN, CDR2 SYDVKM. The length of the CDR3 is 13 residues. CDR3 region: CASSLAPQTEAFF. CDR3 nucleotide sequence: TGTGCCAGCAGTTTAGCCCCCCAAACCGAAGCTTTCTTT. The complete variable domain, with remaining parts taken from reference TRBV28 and TRBJ1-1, reads DVKVTQSSRYLVKRTGEKVFLECVQDMDHENMFWYRQDPGLGLRLIYFSYDVKMKEKGDIPEGYSVSREKKERFSLILESASTNQTSMYLCASSLAPQTEAFFGQGTRLTVV.

In its sample, this clonotype was seen many times. This chain connects TRBV6-5 to TRBJ1-1; D gene ambiguous. V gave up 3 bases and J gave up 5 bases, with 7 bases separating them. This CDR3 has 12 residues. Per the germline V gene, CDR1 is MNHEY and CDR2 is SVGAGI. In nucleotides, the CDR3 is TGTGCCAGCAGTTATAAGGAGACTGAAGCTTTCTTT. Protein: CASSYKETEAFF.

This clonotype was detected many times. The rearrangement joins TRBV20-1 to TRBJ2-7; tentatively, D is TRBD1 or TRBD2 (6 bases each). Per germline, CDR1 DFQATT and CDR2 SNEGSKA (reference sequence). This CDR3 is 13 amino acids long. V lost 6 bases, J lost 5 bases, and 17 bases lay in between. The CDR3 sequence: CSANPGARNEQYF. Here the CDR3 DNA reads TGCAGTGCCAACCCGGGGGCGAGGAACGAGCAGTACTTC.

This clonotype was seen many times. The chain joins TRBV7-2 to TRBJ1-2, with a weak D call TRBD1 (5 bases). Germline V gene data show CDR1 as SGHTA and CDR2 as FQGNSA. The ends were cut back, 5 bases at V and 8 bases at J, with 15 bases in the middle. This CDR3 contains 13 residues. The CDR3 DNA follows: TGTGCCAGCAGCCGTACAGGTTCGCGCGGCTACACCTTC. This encodes CASSRTGSRGYTF.

This clonotype appeared many times. The gene calls are TRBV19 and TRBJ2-1; 10 bases line up with TRBD1. The CDR3 is 16 residues long. Per germline, CDR1 LNHDA and CDR2 SQIVND (reference sequence). J lost 5 bases, V lost 0 bases, and 4 bases had no gene match. CDR3 sequence (DNA): TGTGCCAGTAGTATAGAAAGGACAGGGGGAAACAATGAGCAGTTCTTC. It translates to CASSIERTGGNNEQFF. The full variable domain, rest sourced from reference TRBV19 and TRBJ2-1, is DGGITQSPKYLFRKEGQNVTLSCEQNLNHDAMYWYRQDPGQGLRLIYYSQIVNDFQKGDIAEGYSVSREKKESFPLTVTSAQKNPTAFYLCASSIERTGGNNEQFFGPGTRLTVL.